The 23 T cell receptor beta chains below were found in one sample sequenced in a study of neurological immune-mediated disorders. From the 5' RACE reads, TCRdb called clonotypes with MiXCR, one entry per CDR3 protein. In the table there are more than 35,000 distinct CDR3 sequences, 6% to 7% of which are singletons. Sequenced: CD4+ T cells from blood. Receptor source: a woman between 40 and 55 years old in good health.

This clonotype was recorded many times. The chain recombines TRBV7-8 with TRBJ2-1; 8 bases are shared with TRBD1. The CDR3 consists of 16 residues. CDR1 and CDR2 from the germline V gene are SGHVS and FQNEAQ. Trimming at V came to 2 bases and at J to 4 bases, leaving 7 bases not matched to a gene. The CDR3 DNA follows: TGTGCCAGCAGCTTAACCGGGACAGGTATATACAATGAGCAGTTCTTC. It translates to CASSLTGTGIYNEQFF.

The sample holds a few counts of this clonotype. One end of the junction is discordant with germline, which a read error may explain. The chain links TRBV5-1 to TRBJ2-5; 12 positions match TRBD2. The CDR3 totals 15 residues. Germline V CDR1 and CDR2: SGHRS, YFSETQ. The CDR3 DNA sequence: TGCACCAGCAGCCCTCCTAGCGGGAGGGGAGAGACCCAGTACTTC. Translated: CTSSPPSGRGETQYF.

The rearrangement links TRBV4-2 to TRBJ2-1; 12 bases fit TRBD2. Germline values: CDR1 LGHNA, CDR2 YNFKEQ. The ends lost 0 bases at V and 5 bases at J; junction bases unmatched: 2. CDR3 length equals 16 residues. The CDR3 sequence is CASSQERLAGDNEQFF. The CDR3 DNA follows: TGTGCCAGCAGCCAAGAGCGACTAGCGGGAGACAATGAGCAGTTCTTC.

This clonotype was detected many times. The V call is TRBV20-1, the J call TRBJ2-7; TRBD2 matches 9 bases. The junction had 6 bases not matched to a gene; V was cut back by 0 bases and J by 12 bases. This CDR3 comprises 12 residues. Germline loops: CDR1 DFQATT, CDR2 SNEGSKA (reference sequence). The CDR3 loop reads CSARDPSGRTYF. CDR3 nucleotide sequence: TGCAGTGCTAGAGATCCAAGCGGGAGGACGTACTTC.

Many counts were recorded for this clonotype. The CDR3 loop reads CSALDRVLTF. CDR3 in DNA: TGCAGTGCCCTGGACAGGGTCCTCACCTTC. J is TRBJ1-2 and V is TRBV20-1; TRBD1 matches at 8 bases. The germline V gene encodes CDR1 DFQATT and CDR2 SNEGSKA (reference sequence). The J segment lost 13 bases and the V segment lost 6 bases, leaving 7 bases of the junction unmatched. CDR3 size: 10 residues.

CDR3 DNA: TGTGCCAGCAGCCAAGTTCATGGGTACGAGCAGTACTTC. Translating gives CASSQVHGYEQYF. V is TRBV16 and J is TRBJ2-7, with D unclear. Germline assignment: CDR1 KGHSY and CDR2 FQNENV. V lost 2 bases, J lost 4 bases, and 9 bases lay in between. This CDR3 comprises 13 residues.

Many counts were recorded for this clonotype. This rearrangement joins TRBV4-3 to TRBJ2-1; 11 bases map to TRBD2. Per germline, CDR1 LGHNA and CDR2 YSLEER. The CDR3 length is 16 residues. After removal of 1 base from V and 9 bases from J, the junction contained 8 bases not matched to a gene. CDR3: CASSQAASGRNGEQFF. The CDR3, as DNA: TGCGCCAGCAGCCAAGCGGCTAGCGGGAGGAACGGTGAGCAGTTCTTC.

This clonotype has ten or more counts. The chain carries TRBV5-5 and TRBJ1-4, with D unresolved. Trimming stripped 3 bases from V and 0 bases from J, with 6 bases between. The V gene's germline CDR1 is SGHKS and CDR2 YYEKEE (reference sequence). This CDR3 is 14 amino acids long. The CDR3 spells CASSSGATNEKLFF. The CDR3 nucleotides read TGTGCCAGCAGCTCCGGGGCAACTAATGAAAAACTGTTTTTT.

This clonotype was counted at least ten times. This rearrangement joins TRBV27 to TRBJ1-4; D gene unclear. The CDR3 sequence is 14 residues long. The ends were cut back, 3 bases at V and 4 bases at J, with 9 bases in the middle. The germline gives CDR1 MNHEY, CDR2 SMNVEV (reference sequence). The CDR3 region is CASSLAAINEKLFF. CDR3 DNA sequence: TGTGCCAGCAGTTTGGCAGCAATTAATGAAAAACTGTTTTTT.

In this sample, this clonotype turned up many times. This chain uses TRBV6-5 with TRBJ2-3; no clear D. This CDR3 has 13 amino acids. Germline V CDR1 and CDR2: MNHEY, SVGAGI. The V end lost 2 bases, the J end lost 2 bases, and 5 bases lay between the germline ends. This CDR3 reads CASSYDFTDTQYF. For the CDR3, the DNA is TGTGCCAGCAGTTACGACTTCACAGATACGCAGTATTTT.

This clonotype occurred many times. The chain combines TRBV12-3 or TRBV12-4 with TRBJ1-1; D may be TRBD1 (5 bases). Trimming took 6 bases from V and 8 from J, leaving 16 bases between them. This CDR3 has 13 amino acids. The DNA for the CDR3 is TGTGCCAGCAGCCTGACAGCCCAGGTGGAAGCTTTCTTT. Its protein product is CASSLTAQVEAFF.

In this sample, this clonotype turned up many times. The rearrangement joins TRBV11-2 to TRBJ1-2, with D tentatively TRBD1 (5 bases). This CDR3 spans 15 amino acids. The germline V gene encodes CDR1 SGHAT and CDR2 FQNNGV. V was shortened by 1 base and J by 2 bases, with 11 bases between the two germline ends. CDR3 region: CASSLVGRANYGYTF. CDR3 in DNA: TGTGCCAGCAGCTTAGTTGGCAGGGCCAACTATGGCTACACCTTC.

This clonotype came up many times. The gene calls are TRBV21-1 and TRBJ2-7; no DNA check was done on the table's D call, TRBD2. TRBV21-1 is a pseudogene segment. The length of the CDR3 is 19 residues. For the CDR3, the DNA is TGTGCCAGCTCCCAAAAGGAGAGCGGGAGACGGGGAAGCTCCTACGAGCAGTACTTC. Translated, it gives CASSQKESGRRGSSYEQYF.

This clonotype occurred many times. As DNA, the CDR3 is TGTGCCAGCAGTTCCTCAGGGGCCTTTTTCAAGTACTTC. This encodes CASSSSGAFFKYF. The chain joins TRBV28 to TRBJ2-7; possibly TRBD1 for D (6 bases). This CDR3 has 13 amino acids. Germline V gives CDR1 MDHEN, CDR2 SYDVKM. Trimming took 4 bases from V and 11 from J, leaving 18 bases between them.

In this sample, this clonotype turned up many times. The V gene is TRBV14, the J gene TRBJ2-7, with 12 positions matching TRBD1. The CDR3 is 16 amino acids. The V gene end was trimmed by 2 bases and the J gene end by 3 bases; junction bases not matched to a gene: 5. Germline V gene lookup returns CDR1 SGHDN and CDR2 FVKESK. DNA of the CDR3: TGTGCCAGCAGCCAACGAGGGACAGGGGGCTACTACGAGCAGTACTTC. Its protein product is CASSQRGTGGYYEQYF.

This clonotype was detected ten times or more. The chain recombines TRBV3-1 with TRBJ2-7; D call uncertain. Germline CDR1 reads LGHDT; CDR2 reads YNNKEL (reference sequence). V gave up 4 bases and J gave up 5 bases, with 18 bases separating them. The CDR3 covers 15 residues. This CDR3 is CASSPTAVILHEQYF. The CDR3 DNA sequence: TGTGCCAGCAGCCCCACGGCAGTAATCCTCCACGAGCAGTACTTC.

This clonotype has at least ten counts. The rearrangement uses TRBV2 and TRBJ1-1, with a possible D match to TRBD1 (6 bases). CDR3 length: 15 residues. Germline V gene data show CDR1 as SNHLY and CDR2 as FYNNEI. With 8 bases removed from V and 0 bases from J, the gap between germline ends came to 16 bases. CDR3 sequence (DNA): TGTGCCAGCCTCCCCCAGGGGCGTATGAACACTGAAGCTTTCTTT. Translating it yields CASLPQGRMNTEAFF.

This clonotype was recorded at least ten times. The chain combines TRBV29-1 with TRBJ2-6, with no clear D. The CDR3 covers 13 residues. Between the trimmed V and J ends, which lost 5 bases and 4 bases, there was a span of 9 bases. The germline V gene has CDR1 SQVTM and CDR2 ANQGSEA. CDR3 amino acids: CSVTVSGANVLTF. The DNA of the CDR3 is TGCAGCGTTACCGTTTCCGGGGCCAACGTCCTGACTTTC.

This clonotype showed up many times. The V call is TRBV7-2, the J call TRBJ2-6; TRBD1 is a possible D gene (5 bases). V lost 4 bases and J lost 4, with 11 bases in between. Looked up from germline, CDR1 is SGHTA and CDR2 is FQGNSA. The CDR3 covers 15 residues. For the CDR3, the DNA is TGTGCCAGCAGCTATTGGACACCCGGGGCCAACGTCCTGACTTTC. It encodes CASSYWTPGANVLTF.

This clonotype was seen more than once but under ten times. The CDR3 sequence is CASGAIGDTQYF. The CDR3 region has the DNA TGCGCCAGTGGAGCCATTGGAGATACGCAGTATTTT. The rearrangement uses TRBV10-2 and TRBJ2-3; D not certain. CDR3 length: 12 amino acids. Trimming took off 9 bases at V and 5 bases at J, with 12 bases between the two ends. Germline loops: CDR1 WSHSY, CDR2 SAAADI.

The sample holds many counts of this clonotype. This chain uses TRBV7-2 with TRBJ2-7; a weak D match, TRBD1 (5 bases). With 2 bases removed from V and 7 bases from J, the gap between germline ends came to 15 bases. The CDR3 spans 14 residues. Germline V lookup: CDR1 SGHTA, CDR2 FQGNSA. CDR3 sequence (DNA): TGTGCCAGCAGCTTATACAGGAATACTCGGGAGCAGTACTTC. Translated: CASSLYRNTREQYF.

This clonotype was counted at least ten times. This chain joins TRBV5-1 and TRBJ2-7, with D tentatively TRBD1 or TRBD2 (5 bases each). V was clipped by 2 bases and J by 2 bases, with 8 bases between them. The CDR3 consists of 13 residues. Germline values: CDR1 SGHRS, CDR2 YFSETQ. The CDR3 region has the DNA TGCGCCAGCAGCTTTGAGGGGACCTACGAGCAGTACTTC. Translation gives CASSFEGTYEQYF.

The sample holds many counts of this clonotype. The chain is built from TRBV6-1 and TRBJ2-1; 8 bases are a match to TRBD2. This CDR3 is built from 14 residues. Germline CDR1 is MNHNS and CDR2 is SASEGT. J was trimmed by 2 bases and V by 11 bases; bases with no gene match: 8. The CDR3 sequence is CAGNSGNPYNEQFF. For the CDR3, the DNA is TGTGCCGGAAATAGCGGGAACCCCTACAATGAGCAGTTCTTC.